The source of this T cell receptor (beta chain) is a study of blood T cell repertoires in COVID-19. Germline V gene sequence: CDR1 SGDLS, CDR2 YYNGEE. The CDR3 totals 15 residues. Trimming took off 0 bases at V and 6 bases at J, with 13 bases between the two ends. How the authors handled the data: Researchers report that nucleated cell counts were estimated from reference gene primer amplification. Clones were read by immunoSEQ multiplex PCR, and TCRdb kept only the in-frame ones, dropping some. The V and J calls and clone size come from that table; D and trimming were worked out from the DNA. The sample lists about 530,000 clones, 70% to 90% occurring once.

The origin of this receptor is a woman aged 45-59 years with COVID-19, enrolled during active disease. The chain recombines TRBV9 with TRBJ1-5; D is perhaps TRBD1 (5 bases). The sequencing sample was made of peripheral blood. CDR3 in DNA: TGTGCCAGCAGCGTAGGCGCCGGGGGAGGTCAGCCCCAGCATTTT. Residues: CASSVGAGGGQPQHF.